A selection of T cell receptor beta chains follows, all from one sample in a study of blood T cell repertoires in COVID-19. Clones were sequenced by immunoSEQ multiplex PCR, and TCRdb holds only the in-frame ones, with some missing. The sample yields 300,000 to 450,000 clones, more than 70% seen once. The sequenced sample was PBMCs or T cells enriched from blood (not recorded which). The receptors were gathered from a woman aged 25 to 45 who had been exposed to COVID-19. CDR3s include the opening cysteine and the closing phenylalanine or tryptophan. Fields, in order: J gene, D gene, clone size, V gene, CDR3 protein, CDR3 DNA. A D gene is named only where the DNA matches it firmly. Clone size is not always given. Where it is, it says once, few, many or a class for expanded clones.

>TRBJ1-2|-|-|TRBV30
CAWNEQGTYGYTF
TGTGCCTGGAATGAGCAGGGAACCTATGGCTACACCTTC
>TRBJ2-7|TRBD1|-|TRBV6-1
CASRDRGRHEQYF
TGTGCCAGCAGAGACAGGGGGAGGCACGAGCAGTACTTC
>TRBJ1-3|TRBD1|-|TRBV3-1/TRBV3-2
CASSQEWGTGGSGNTIYF
TGTGCCAGCAGCCAAGAATGGGGGACAGGGGGCTCTGGAAACACCATATATTTT
>TRBJ2-3|TRBD1|-|TRBV9
CASSVVPGTGGSTDTQYF
TGTGCCAGCAGCGTAGTTCCCGGGACAGGGGGTTCTACGGATACGCAGTATTTT
>TRBJ2-7|TRBD1|-|TRBV11-2
CASSLRFGDRDSYEQYF
TGTGCCAGCAGCTTACGGTTTGGGGACAGGGACTCGTACGAGCAGTACTTC
>TRBJ2-2|TRBD1|-|TRBV5-4
CASRGFGTGNTGELFF
TGTGCCAGCCGGGGGTTCGGGACAGGGAACACCGGGGAGCTGTTTTTT
>TRBJ1-2|TRBD1|-|TRBV28
CATPRGQGYGYTF
TGTGCCACCCCCCGGGGACAGGGCTATGGCTACACCTTC
>TRBJ1-1|TRBD1|-|TRBV28
CASSLPTGDTEAFF
TGTGCCAGCAGCCTTCCGACAGGGGACACTGAAGCTTTCTTT
>TRBJ2-3|-|-|TRBV11-1
CASSLGGATQYF
TGTGCCAGCAGCTTAGGAGGTGCTACGCAGTATTTT
>TRBJ2-1|TRBD2|-|TRBV15
CATSRQLAGGYNEQFF
TGTGCCACCAGCAGACAACTAGCGGGAGGGTACAATGAGCAGTTCTTC
>TRBJ2-7|TRBD2|-|TRBV2
CASLAGAYEQYF
TGTGCCAGCCTCGCGGGAGCCTACGAGCAGTACTTC
>TRBJ1-5|-|-|TRBV12-3/TRBV12-4
CASRQNSNQPQHF
TGTGCCAGCAGACAAAACAGTAATCAGCCCCAGCATTTT
>TRBJ2-7|-|-|TRBV27
CASSLGAERSYEQYF
TGTGCCAGCAGTTTAGGAGCGGAGCGCTCCTACGAGCAGTACTTC
>TRBJ1-4|-|-|TRBV15
CATSRVKGSAEKLFF
TGTGCCACCAGCAGAGTAAAGGGGTCAGCGGAAAAACTGTTTTTT
>TRBJ1-4|TRBD1|-|TRBV5-1
CASSLEGQGAINEKLFF
TGCGCCAGCAGCTTGGAGGGACAGGGGGCAATTAATGAAAAACTGTTTTTT
>TRBJ2-3|TRBD2|-|TRBV5-1
CASRGLALPDTQYF
TGCGCCAGCAGGGGACTAGCGTTGCCAGATACGCAGTATTTT
>TRBJ2-5|TRBD1|-|TRBV14
CASSQIPGQRQETQYF
TGTGCCAGCAGCCAAATTCCGGGACAGAGACAAGAGACCCAGTACTTC
>TRBJ2-7|-|many|TRBV7-9
CASSPRDRYYEQYF
TGTGCCAGCAGCCCGCGGGACAGATACTACGAGCAGTACTTC
>TRBJ2-7|-|-|TRBV4-2
CASSQDRAGPTYEQYF
TGTGCCAGCAGCCAAGATAGGGCGGGGCCGACCTACGAGCAGTACTTC
>TRBJ2-7|-|few|TRBV15
CATSPSITSYEQYF
TGTGCCACCAGCCCCTCTATAACCTCCTACGAGCAGTACTTC
>TRBJ2-7|-|-|TRBV11-2
CASSAKGASVPYEQYF
TGTGCCAGCAGCGCAAAGGGTGCTAGCGTCCCCTACGAGCAGTACTTC
>TRBJ2-7|TRBD2|-|TRBV11-2
CASSFGLLAGPAAQYF
TGTGCCAGCAGCTTCGGTCTACTAGCGGGACCCGCGGCGCAGTACTTC
>TRBJ2-1|TRBD2|-|TRBV28
CASRFAGLAAYNEQFF
TGTGCCAGCCGGTTTGCGGGACTAGCGGCCTACAATGAGCAGTTCTTC
>TRBJ2-1|-|-|TRBV24-1
CATSDFPHAEEQFF
TGTGCCACCAGTGATTTCCCTCACGCCGAGGAGCAGTTCTTC
>TRBJ1-1|-|-|TRBV18
CASSPSLSVAPEAFF
TGTGCCAGCTCACCAAGTTTGAGTGTAGCTCCTGAAGCTTTCTTT